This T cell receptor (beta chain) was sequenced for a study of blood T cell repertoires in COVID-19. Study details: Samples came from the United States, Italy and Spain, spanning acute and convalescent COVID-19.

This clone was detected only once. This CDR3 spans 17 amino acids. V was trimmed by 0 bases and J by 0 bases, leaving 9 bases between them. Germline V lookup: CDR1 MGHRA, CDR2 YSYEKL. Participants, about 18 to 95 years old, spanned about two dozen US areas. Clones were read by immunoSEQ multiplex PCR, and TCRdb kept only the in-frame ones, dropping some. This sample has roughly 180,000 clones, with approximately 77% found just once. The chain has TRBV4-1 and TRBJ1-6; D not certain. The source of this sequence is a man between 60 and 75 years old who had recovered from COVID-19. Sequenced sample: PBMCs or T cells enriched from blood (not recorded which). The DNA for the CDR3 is TGCGCCAGCAGCCAAGATATCGAGAGCTCCTATAATTCACCCCTCCACTTT. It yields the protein CASSQDIESSYNSPLHF.